A selection of T cell receptor beta chains follows, all from one sample in a study of blood T cell repertoires in COVID-19. Profiling relied on immunoSEQ multiplex PCR, and the TCRdb table lists in-frame clones only, not all of them. Of fewer than 300,000 clones listed, 85% are singletons. Material: PBMCs or T cells enriched from blood (not recorded which). Every receptor here comes from a woman aged 50 to 60 who had recovered from COVID-19. CDR3s include the opening cysteine and the closing phenylalanine or tryptophan. Fields, in order: clone size, D gene, V gene, J gene, CDR3 DNA, CDR3 protein. D genes are given only for firm matches. Not every row has a clone size; where given, it reads once, few, many or a size class.

abundance: -
d_gene: TRBD1
v_gene: TRBV10-2
j_gene: TRBJ1-5
CDR3nt: TGCGCCAGCAGTGAGGGGACAGTCACTACGGGGCCCCAGCATTTT
CDR3aa: CASSEGTVTTGPQHF

abundance: -
d_gene: -
v_gene: TRBV10-2
j_gene: TRBJ1-6
CDR3nt: TGCGCCAGCAGTGTCGCAGGGGCCAAGGCTTCACCCCTCCACTTT
CDR3aa: CASSVAGAKASPLHF

abundance: few
d_gene: -
v_gene: TRBV9
j_gene: TRBJ2-3
CDR3nt: TGTGCCAGCAGCGCTGCTGAGCGCCGCACAGATACGCAGTATTTT
CDR3aa: CASSAAERRTDTQYF

abundance: few
d_gene: TRBD1
v_gene: TRBV10-3
j_gene: TRBJ1-5
CDR3nt: TGTGCCATCCCAGTGGGGGGACAGGGGCGCAATAGCAATCAGCCCCAGCATTTT
CDR3aa: CAIPVGGQGRNSNQPQHF

abundance: -
d_gene: TRBD1
v_gene: TRBV27
j_gene: TRBJ2-7
CDR3nt: TGTGCCAGCACTGAAAGGACAGGGGGCTCCTACGAGCAGTACTTC
CDR3aa: CASTERTGGSYEQYF

abundance: -
d_gene: -
v_gene: TRBV5-6
j_gene: TRBJ1-1
CDR3nt: TGTGCCAGCAGCGTTGGGGCAGGCGAAGCTTTCTTT
CDR3aa: CASSVGAGEAFF

abundance: -
d_gene: -
v_gene: TRBV7-2
j_gene: TRBJ1-1
CDR3nt: TGTGCCAGCAGCTTAGCTGGGGCTAATGAAGCTTTCTTT
CDR3aa: CASSLAGANEAFF

abundance: -
d_gene: TRBD1
v_gene: TRBV19
j_gene: TRBJ1-4
CDR3nt: TGTGCCAGTATTCCACCGGGACAGCCTAATGAAAAACTGTTTTTT
CDR3aa: CASIPPGQPNEKLFF

abundance: -
d_gene: TRBD2
v_gene: TRBV9
j_gene: TRBJ2-7
CDR3nt: TGTGCCAGCAGCGTAGGGACTAGCGGGATGTACGAGCAGTACTTC
CDR3aa: CASSVGTSGMYEQYF

abundance: once
d_gene: TRBD2
v_gene: TRBV19
j_gene: TRBJ2-5
CDR3nt: TGTGCCAGTAGTATATCTAGCGGAGTACAAGAGACCCAGTACTTC
CDR3aa: CASSISSGVQETQYF

abundance: -
d_gene: TRBD1
v_gene: TRBV5-8
j_gene: TRBJ2-5
CDR3nt: TGTGCCAGCAGCTTGTCCGGGACAGGGACTCAAGAGACCCAGTACTTC
CDR3aa: CASSLSGTGTQETQYF

abundance: few
d_gene: TRBD1
v_gene: TRBV2
j_gene: TRBJ2-7
CDR3nt: TGTGCCAGCGATCAAGGGACAGGGGGTCCTTACGAGCAGTACTTC
CDR3aa: CASDQGTGGPYEQYF

abundance: -
d_gene: -
v_gene: TRBV3-1/TRBV3-2
j_gene: TRBJ2-5
CDR3nt: TGTGCCAGCAGCCAAGTCTTTGAGACCCAGTACTTC
CDR3aa: CASSQVFETQYF

abundance: -
d_gene: -
v_gene: TRBV18
j_gene: TRBJ1-6
CDR3nt: TGTGCCAGCTCACGGGACACCAATTCACCCCTCCACTTT
CDR3aa: CASSRDTNSPLHF

abundance: -
d_gene: -
v_gene: TRBV28
j_gene: TRBJ1-3
CDR3nt: TGTGCCAGCAGTACCGGACAGTCCTTCTCTGGAAACACCATATATTTT
CDR3aa: CASSTGQSFSGNTIYF

abundance: -
d_gene: -
v_gene: TRBV3-1/TRBV3-2
j_gene: TRBJ1-5
CDR3nt: TGTGCCAGCAGCCAAGATAACGTAGTCGGTCAGCCCCAGCATTTT
CDR3aa: CASSQDNVVGQPQHF

abundance: -
d_gene: TRBD2
v_gene: TRBV5-6
j_gene: TRBJ2-7
CDR3nt: TGTGCCAGCAGCAAGCCGGGACTAGCGTCTGCCTACGAGCAGTACTTC
CDR3aa: CASSKPGLASAYEQYF

abundance: -
d_gene: -
v_gene: TRBV19
j_gene: TRBJ1-6
CDR3nt: TGTGCCAGTAGTATCACAGGGAATTCACCCCTCCACTTT
CDR3aa: CASSITGNSPLHF

abundance: few
d_gene: TRBD1
v_gene: TRBV12-3/TRBV12-4
j_gene: TRBJ1-2
CDR3nt: TGTGCCAGCAGTGCGGACAGGGGCCATGGCTACACCTTC
CDR3aa: CASSADRGHGYTF

abundance: -
d_gene: TRBD2
v_gene: TRBV7-9
j_gene: TRBJ2-2
CDR3nt: TGTGCCAGCAGCAGCCCGGGCGGGAGGAACGGGGAGCTGTTTTTT
CDR3aa: CASSSPGGRNGELFF

abundance: -
d_gene: TRBD2
v_gene: TRBV18
j_gene: TRBJ2-3
CDR3nt: TGTGCCAGCTCACAAGGACTAGCCCCCACAGATACGCAGTATTTT
CDR3aa: CASSQGLAPTDTQYF

abundance: -
d_gene: TRBD2
v_gene: TRBV3-1/TRBV3-2
j_gene: TRBJ2-7
CDR3nt: TGTGCCAGCAGCCAAGATAGTAGCGGGCCCTACGAGCAGTACTTC
CDR3aa: CASSQDSSGPYEQYF

abundance: -
d_gene: -
v_gene: TRBV7-9
j_gene: TRBJ1-6
CDR3nt: TGTGCCAGCAGCTCTCCAGGGGATAATTCACCCCTCCACTTT
CDR3aa: CASSSPGDNSPLHF

abundance: -
d_gene: TRBD2
v_gene: TRBV18
j_gene: TRBJ2-2
CDR3nt: TGTGCCAGCCCGCCTAGCGGGGGGAACACCGGGGAGCTGTTTTTT
CDR3aa: CASPPSGGNTGELFF

abundance: -
d_gene: -
v_gene: TRBV12-3/TRBV12-4
j_gene: TRBJ2-1
CDR3nt: TGTGCCAGCAGCCGACGGGGGGAGCAGTTCTTC
CDR3aa: CASSRRGEQFF

abundance: -
d_gene: -
v_gene: TRBV5-1
j_gene: TRBJ1-5
CDR3nt: TGCGCCAGCAGCCCCCTTGAGCAGCCCCAGCATTTT
CDR3aa: CASSPLEQPQHF

abundance: -
d_gene: -
v_gene: TRBV5-4
j_gene: TRBJ2-3
CDR3nt: TGTGCCAGCAGCTTTGAACAGGGATTAGGTACGCAGTATTTT
CDR3aa: CASSFEQGLGTQYF

abundance: -
d_gene: TRBD1
v_gene: TRBV7-2
j_gene: TRBJ1-5
CDR3nt: TGTGCCAGCAGCCTGACAGGGGGCACTAGCAATCAGCCCCAGCATTTT
CDR3aa: CASSLTGGTSNQPQHF

abundance: -
d_gene: -
v_gene: TRBV7-8
j_gene: TRBJ1-6
CDR3nt: TGTGCCAGCAGCCCCCTTAGGGGAACGGGCAATAATTCACCCCTCCACTTT
CDR3aa: CASSPLRGTGNNSPLHF